The 24 T cell receptor beta chains below all came from one sample that was sequenced in a study of monozygotic twins with inflammatory bowel disease. TCRdb reprocessed the 5' RACE reads; each CDR3 protein has one entry and no DNA is given. This sample's clone table lists roughly 160,000 distinct CDR3 sequences. Sequencing was performed on blood. Every receptor here comes from a human donor with ulcerative colitis or Crohn's disease, or a healthy co-twin of an affected twin (not recorded which).

The V gene is TRBV7-9, the J gene TRBJ1-6; the D call from TCRdb, TRBD1, cannot be confirmed without DNA. There are 14 residues in the CDR3. Germline V gene sequence: CDR1 SEHNR, CDR2 FQNEAQ (reference sequence). Here the CDR3 reads CASSVRGQGSPLHF.

J is TRBJ1-5 and V is TRBV30; TCRdb gives TRBD1 as the D gene, but with no DNA this cannot be confirmed. Germline CDR1 and CDR2: GTSNPN and SVGIG (reference sequence). The CDR3 totals 17 residues. The CDR3 reads CAWSTTGASISNQPQHF. Together with reference TRBV30 and TRBJ1-5, the CDR3 gives the full variable domain: SQTIHQWPATLVQPVGSPLSLECTVEGTSNPNLYWYRQAAGRGLQLLFYSVGIGQISSEVPQNLSASRPQDRQFILSSKKLLLSDSGFYLCAWSTTGASISNQPQHFGDGTRLSIL.

This chain joins TRBV5-1 and TRBJ2-1; the TCRdb D gene call, TRBD1, has no DNA to confirm it. The CDR3 is 17 amino acids. The V gene's germline CDR1 is SGHRS and CDR2 YFSETQ. The CDR3 is CASSFDDAGGSYNEQFF.

This chain joins TRBV20-1 and TRBJ1-4. In germline, CDR1 is DFQATT, CDR2 SNEGSKA (reference sequence). The CDR3 spans 14 residues. The CDR3 reads CSARVNSLNEKLFF.

This rearrangement joins TRBV18 to TRBJ1-5; TCRdb calls TRBD1, which cannot be checked without DNA. CDR3 size: 17 residues. The germline V gene encodes CDR1 KGHSH and CDR2 LQKENI. This CDR3 is CASSPGQGRDSNQPQHF.

This rearrangement joins TRBV27 to TRBJ1-1; the TCRdb D gene call, TRBD1, has no DNA to confirm it. The germline V gene encodes CDR1 MNHEY and CDR2 SMNVEV (reference sequence). The CDR3 contains 14 residues. The chain's CDR3 is CASSQQGGNTEAFF.

The chain couples TRBV12-3 or TRBV12-4 to TRBJ2-7; TCRdb indicates TRBD1, and absent DNA this call remains unverified. The length of the CDR3 is 13 residues. CDR3 loop: CASSLGGPREQYF.

The chain couples TRBV6-1 to TRBJ2-1; TCRdb reports TRBD1, a call that lacks DNA to check it against. The germline CDR1 and CDR2 sequences are MNHNS and SASEGT. The CDR3 contains 15 residues. CDR3: CASSTGGTTYNEQFF.

The genes are TRBV18 and TRBJ2-1; TCRdb names TRBD2, which stays unverified in the absence of DNA. This CDR3 contains 14 residues. In germline, CDR1 is KGHSH, CDR2 LQKENI. This CDR3 reads CASSPFSSDNEQFF.

The chain joins TRBV10-3 to TRBJ1-2; there is no DNA to check the TCRdb D call of TRBD1. This CDR3 has 14 residues. From germline, CDR1 is ENHRY and CDR2 SYGVKD. The chain's CDR3 is CAISELQGAGGYTF.

The CDR3 sequence is CASSYSSSAVNTEAFF. The chain recombines TRBV6-5 with TRBJ1-1. The germline gives CDR1 MNHEY, CDR2 SVGAGI. The CDR3 extends over 16 amino acids.

This chain joins TRBV29-1 and TRBJ2-2; as DNA is missing, the TRBD2 call by TCRdb cannot be tested. Per germline, CDR1 SQVTM and CDR2 ANQGSEA. This CDR3 has 14 residues. The chain's CDR3 is CSATAPAATGELFF.

The genes are TRBV7-2 and TRBJ1-3. Per germline, CDR1 SGHTA and CDR2 FQGNSA. The CDR3 spans 12 residues. CDR3 sequence: CASSSTGNTIYF.

The chain recombines TRBV7-9 with TRBJ2-4; TCRdb reports TRBD2, a call that lacks DNA to check it against. The CDR3 totals 16 residues. Germline V gene data show CDR1 as SEHNR and CDR2 as FQNEAQ (reference sequence). CDR3 region: CASSFMGEVDKNIQYF.

The rearrangement joins TRBV18 to TRBJ2-5; TCRdb names TRBD2, which stays unverified in the absence of DNA. This CDR3 is built from 15 residues. Germline assignment: CDR1 KGHSH and CDR2 LQKENI. CDR3 in amino acids: CASSPLGGQQETQYF.

The chain couples TRBV30 to TRBJ2-7; there is no DNA to check the TCRdb D call of TRBD1. CDR3 size: 12 residues. Germline CDR1 reads GTSNPN; CDR2 reads SVGIG (reference sequence). The CDR3 is CAWTSGQGQGYF.

The J gene is TRBJ2-7, the V gene TRBV7-9; no DNA is available, so the TRBD2 call from TCRdb remains unchecked. From germline, CDR1 is SEHNR and CDR2 FQNEAQ (reference sequence). The CDR3 runs to 13 residues. The CDR3 region is CASSGDLLYEQYF.

V usage is TRBV10-2 and J usage is TRBJ1-3. CDR1 is WSHSY and CDR2 is SAAADI in the germline V gene. The CDR3 is made up of 12 amino acids. The chain's CDR3 is CASMTEGNTIYF.

This chain links TRBV12-3 or TRBV12-4 with TRBJ1-1. The CDR3 contains 13 residues. This CDR3 is CASSFGSHTEAFF.

The V gene is TRBV18, the J gene TRBJ2-1; TCRdb lists TRBD1, though no DNA is available to test this call. The CDR3 runs 14 residues. CDR1 and CDR2 (germline): KGHSH, LQKENI. This chain's CDR3 is CASSPGRTNNEQFF. Full variable domain (remainder filled in from reference TRBV18 and TRBJ2-1): NAGVMQNPRHLVRRRGQEARLRCSPMKGHSHVYWYRQLPEEGLKFMVYLQKENIIDESGMPKERFSAEFPKEGPSILRIQQVVRGDSAAYFCASSPGRTNNEQFFGPGTRLTVL.

The chain carries TRBV6-2 or TRBV6-3 and TRBJ2-1; the TRBD2 assignment by TCRdb is unverifiable without DNA. Germline loops: CDR1 MNHEY, CDR2 SVGEGT. The CDR3 consists of 17 residues. The CDR3 here is CASSSGPSGSGGNEQFF.

The CDR3: CASSFGGHEQYF. This chain uses TRBV5-4 with TRBJ2-7; the TCRdb call, TRBD1, lacks DNA for checking. The CDR3 covers 12 residues. Per the germline V gene, CDR1 is SGHNT and CDR2 is YYREEE (reference sequence).

The V gene is TRBV20-1, the J gene TRBJ2-7; the TCRdb call, TRBD1, lacks DNA for checking. There are 13 residues in the CDR3. Germline V gene sequence: CDR1 DFQATT, CDR2 SNEGSKA (reference sequence). Here the CDR3 reads CSAPGQLSYEQYF.

The gene calls are TRBV5-1 and TRBJ2-3; the TCRdb D gene call, TRBD2, has no DNA to confirm it. Germline-derived CDR1 and CDR2 are SGHRS and YFSETQ. This CDR3 is built from 16 residues. CDR3: CASSLEVGPLTDTQYF.